This T cell receptor (beta chain) was recorded in a study of cytomegalovirus exposure and HLA in healthy donors (TCRdb year 2017). Describing the broader study: According to a later analysis, the 120 or so validation repertoires were produced on the same platform as the approximately 600 repertoires of the first cohort. To predict cytomegalovirus infection status, the study brought together high-throughput TCR immunosequencing, statistical association of individual TCRs with disease status, and machine learning. Along with the approximately 700-subject first cohort, a separate validation cohort of approximately 110 different subjects was used. The aim of the study was to test whether cataloging public T cell receptors could identify signatures of past pathogen exposure.

What the work shows at the level of the full study, not this receptor alone: The authors suggested that the approach could potentially be generalized to other disease states and immunological phenotypes. The study gave a list of 150 to 200 TCR beta chains associated with cytomegalovirus. In vitro tests confirmed that a few of the cytomegalovirus-associated TCR beta chains recognize cytomegalovirus antigens. Most TCR sequences were observed very rarely across donors, whereas some public TCRs were present in many individuals. In a later analysis, TCRs clustered in the first cohort were found to also tend to co-occur in the roughly 130 validation repertoires, with 85% to 95% of cluster scores above 0. A later analysis had no HLA typing for the validation cohort, so co-occurrence there was scored across all 130 or so repertoires. Cytomegalovirus status was reported to be diagnosed by the classifier with high specificity and sensitivity in both the original and validation cohorts.

In the germline V gene (reference sequence), CDR1 corresponds to LNHDA and CDR2 to SQIVND. Its CDR3 holds 14 amino acids, cysteine through phenylalanine. Only the CDR3 region is kept as DNA, spanning 42 bases read in frame from base 1. V is clipped by 6 bases and J by 3 bases, and the sequence between their germline boundaries is 15 bases long. The donors belonged to the validation cohort of around 130 subjects, which was separate from the approximately 700-subject first cohort. This clone was seen only a few times. Its specific antigen is unknown. Base qualities are not at hand, and no much larger clone is one base apart. The library was prepared using the immunoSEQ multiplex PCR assay. Per the source publication's procedure: To diagnose cytomegalovirus status from the catalog of TCR beta chain sequences, a statistical classification framework was built. TCRdb holds this immuneACCESS table with in-frame rearrangements only. Some clones are missing; in checked studies, unresolved V genes explain under half, and the rest has no known cause. The DNA gave D and trimming, while V, J and clone size come from that table. A total of about 110,000 clones appear in this sample, around nine tenths of them only once. Under 2% of the sample is taken by the ten largest.

Sequenced material: PBMCs. The TCR comes from a woman aged 18-29 years in good health and CMV-seronegative. The chain employs TRBV19 and TRBJ2-7; the D gene is possibly TRBD1, with 5 bases matching. The DNA sequence is given as TGTGCCAGTAGCAATCAAGGGGTGGTCTACGAGCAGTACTTC. This is translated as CASSNQGVVYEQYF. With the portions outside the CDR3 filled from the reference TRBV19 and TRBJ2-7 genes, the complete variable region becomes DGGITQSPKYLFRKEGQNVTLSCEQNLNHDAMYWYRQDPGQGLRLIYYSQIVNDFQKGDIAEGYSVSREKKESFPLTVTSAQKNPTAFYLCASSNQGVVYEQYFGPGTRLTVT.